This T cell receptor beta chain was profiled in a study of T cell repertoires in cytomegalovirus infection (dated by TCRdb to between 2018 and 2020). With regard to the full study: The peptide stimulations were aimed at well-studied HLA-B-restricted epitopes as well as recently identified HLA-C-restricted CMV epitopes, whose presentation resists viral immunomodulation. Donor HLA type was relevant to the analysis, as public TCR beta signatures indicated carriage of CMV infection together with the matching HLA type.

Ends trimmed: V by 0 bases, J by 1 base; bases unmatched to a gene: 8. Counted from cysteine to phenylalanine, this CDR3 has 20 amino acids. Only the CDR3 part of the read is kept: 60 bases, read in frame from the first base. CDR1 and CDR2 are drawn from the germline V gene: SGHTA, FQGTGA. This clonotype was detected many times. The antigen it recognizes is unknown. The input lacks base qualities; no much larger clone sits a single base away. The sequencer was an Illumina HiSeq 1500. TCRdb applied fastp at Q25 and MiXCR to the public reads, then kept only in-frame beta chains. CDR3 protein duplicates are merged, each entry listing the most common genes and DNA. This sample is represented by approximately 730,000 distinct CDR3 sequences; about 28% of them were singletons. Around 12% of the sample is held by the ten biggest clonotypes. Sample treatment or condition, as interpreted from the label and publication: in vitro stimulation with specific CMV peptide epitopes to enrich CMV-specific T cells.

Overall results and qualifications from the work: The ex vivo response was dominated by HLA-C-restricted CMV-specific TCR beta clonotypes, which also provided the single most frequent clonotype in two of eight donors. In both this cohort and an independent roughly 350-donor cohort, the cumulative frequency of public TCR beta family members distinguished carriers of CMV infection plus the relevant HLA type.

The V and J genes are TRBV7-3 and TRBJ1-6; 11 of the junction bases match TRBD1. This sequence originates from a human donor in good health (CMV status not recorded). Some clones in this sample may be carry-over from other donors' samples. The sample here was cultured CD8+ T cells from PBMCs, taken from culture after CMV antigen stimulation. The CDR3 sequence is CASSLTGTGGVPSYNSPLHF. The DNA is TGTGCCAGCAGCTTAACGGGGACAGGGGGTGTCCCGTCCTATAATTCACCCCTCCACTTT.